These T cell receptor beta chains were read from a single sample in a study of CD8+ T cells in alopecia areata. Produced via immunoSEQ multiplex PCR; TCRdb's table is partial and in-frame only. The sample includes about 97,000 clones, 41% of them seen just once. The sequencing sample was made of CD4+ T cells sorted from blood. All receptors derive from a human donor with alopecia areata. The CDR3 runs from the conserved cysteine through the conserved F or W. Fields, in order: V gene, clone size, J gene, D gene, CDR3 DNA, CDR3 protein. The D gene is left open where the match is weak. Clone size appears in some rows only: once, few, many, or a class for an expanded clone.

V: TRBV6-6; size: .; J: TRBJ2-6; D: .; DNA: TGTGCCAGCAGCTCCGCATCCTCTGGGGCCAACGTCCTGACTTTC; CDR3: CASSSASSGANVLTF
V: TRBV7-8; size: .; J: TRBJ2-7; D: TRBD1; DNA: TGTGCCAGCAGTTTGAGGGGGCGCGAGCAGTACTTC; CDR3: CASSLRGREQYF
V: TRBV28; size: .; J: TRBJ2-3; D: TRBD1; DNA: TGTGCCAGCAGTTTATCTGGTAGGGACAGGGTGACAGATACGCAGTATTTT; CDR3: CASSLSGRDRVTDTQYF
V: TRBV25-1; size: few; J: TRBJ2-5; D: .; DNA: TGTGCCAGCAGGACGGATCCAGAAGAGACCCAGTACTTC; CDR3: CASRTDPEETQYF
V: TRBV30; size: .; J: TRBJ2-3; D: .; DNA: TGTGCCTGGATCGCCATCTCAGGCACAGATACGCAGTATTTT; CDR3: CAWIAISGTDTQYF
V: TRBV4-1; size: .; J: TRBJ2-7; D: .; DNA: TGCGCCAGCAGCCAAGGAGTAGTATGGGGGCGCGAGCAGTACTTC; CDR3: CASSQGVVWGREQYF
V: TRBV5-4; size: .; J: TRBJ1-2; D: .; DNA: TGTGCCAGCAGCCCCGGAGGCGGTAACGGGGGCCGGAACTATGGCTACACCTTC; CDR3: CASSPGGGNGGRNYGYTF
V: TRBV23-1; size: few; J: TRBJ1-1; D: .; DNA: TGCGCCAGCAGTCAATTTGAGGGAGATCGTCCTGAAGCTTTCTTT; CDR3: CASSQFEGDRPEAFF
V: TRBV2; size: few; J: TRBJ2-3; D: .; DNA: TGTGCCAGCCAGCGGGTGTATACAGATACGCAGTATTTT; CDR3: CASQRVYTDTQYF
V: TRBV19; size: few; J: TRBJ1-5; D: .; DNA: TGTGCCAGTAGTGTAGGGCCCAATCAGCCCCAGCATTTT; CDR3: CASSVGPNQPQHF
V: TRBV29-1; size: .; J: TRBJ2-7; D: TRBD2; DNA: TGCAGCGCTGAAACGCGGGCTAGCGGGAGATTCGAGCAGTACTTC; CDR3: CSAETRASGRFEQYF
V: TRBV28; size: .; J: TRBJ1-3; D: .; DNA: TGTGCCAGCCACGATCAGTCAACCGGAAACACCATATATTTT; CDR3: CASHDQSTGNTIYF
V: TRBV1; size: .; J: TRBJ2-1; D: .; DNA: TGCACCAGCAGCCAAGATATAGGACTAGCGATGAATGAGCAGTTCTTC; CDR3: CTSSQDIGLAMNEQFF
V: TRBV7-3; size: .; J: TRBJ2-1; D: .; DNA: TGTGCCAGCAGCTTTAGTGGCACCTACAATGAGCAGTTCTTC; CDR3: CASSFSGTYNEQFF
V: TRBV7-7; size: few; J: TRBJ2-1; D: TRBD2; DNA: TGTGCCAGCAGCTTAGGGCTAGCGGGCTATGATGAGCAGTTCTTC; CDR3: CASSLGLAGYDEQFF
V: TRBV2; size: once; J: TRBJ2-7; D: .; DNA: TGTGCCAGCAAGACCTCTAGCTCCTACGAGCAGTACTTC; CDR3: CASKTSSSYEQYF
V: TRBV4-2; size: .; J: TRBJ2-2; D: TRBD2; DNA: TGTGCCAGCAGCCCTAGCGGGGGGTCTTCCGGGGAGCTGTTTTTT; CDR3: CASSPSGGSSGELFF
V: TRBV7-4; size: once; J: TRBJ2-7; D: .; DNA: TGTGCCAGCAGCTTAGCCCCAGCGTACGAGCAGTACTTC; CDR3: CASSLAPAYEQYF
V: TRBV4-1; size: .; J: TRBJ1-5; D: .; DNA: TGCGCCAGCAGCCAAGTGGACATGGGGTTTAGCAATCAGCCCCAGCATTTT; CDR3: CASSQVDMGFSNQPQHF
V: TRBV5-6; size: few; J: TRBJ2-5; D: .; DNA: TGTGCCAGCAGCAGAGACAGCCAAGAGACCCAGTACTTC; CDR3: CASSRDSQETQYF
V: TRBV5-1; size: .; J: TRBJ2-7; D: .; DNA: TGCGCCAGCAGCCCCGAGTCCTCCTACGAGCAGTACTTC; CDR3: CASSPESSYEQYF
V: TRBV30; size: .; J: TRBJ1-5; D: .; DNA: TGTGCCTGGAGTTTTGGGGACAATCAGCCCCAGCATTTT; CDR3: CAWSFGDNQPQHF
V: TRBV9; size: .; J: TRBJ2-3; D: .; DNA: TGTGCCAGCAGCCCACCGGGGGCAGCGAGCACAGATACGCAGTATTTT; CDR3: CASSPPGAASTDTQYF
V: TRBV6-5; size: .; J: TRBJ1-1; D: .; DNA: TGTGCCAGCAGTTACTCGACGGGGTTGGAAGCTTTCTTT; CDR3: CASSYSTGLEAFF
V: TRBV4-2; size: .; J: TRBJ2-5; D: .; DNA: TGTGCCAGCAGCCAAGACCCACAGGAGACCCAGTACTTC; CDR3: CASSQDPQETQYF
V: TRBV29-1; size: .; J: TRBJ2-5; D: TRBD1; DNA: TGCAGCTTCTCACCTCGGACAGGGCAAGAGACCCAGTACTTC; CDR3: CSFSPRTGQETQYF